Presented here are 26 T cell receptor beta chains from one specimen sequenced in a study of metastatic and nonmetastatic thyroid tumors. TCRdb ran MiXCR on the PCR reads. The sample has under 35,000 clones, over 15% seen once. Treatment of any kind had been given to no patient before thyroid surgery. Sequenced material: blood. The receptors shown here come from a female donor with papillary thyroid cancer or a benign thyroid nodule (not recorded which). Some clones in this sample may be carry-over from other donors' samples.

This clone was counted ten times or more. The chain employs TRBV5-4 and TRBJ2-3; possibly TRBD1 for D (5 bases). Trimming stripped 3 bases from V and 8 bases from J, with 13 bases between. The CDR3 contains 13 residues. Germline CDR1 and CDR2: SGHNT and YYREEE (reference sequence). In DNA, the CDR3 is TGTGCCAGCAGCTCGCAGGGTACCGGTACGCAGTATTTT. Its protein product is CASSSQGTGTQYF.

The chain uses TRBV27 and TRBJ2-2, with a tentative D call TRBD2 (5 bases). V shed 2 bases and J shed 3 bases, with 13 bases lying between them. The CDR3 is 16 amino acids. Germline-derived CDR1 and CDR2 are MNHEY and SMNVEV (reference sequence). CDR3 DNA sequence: TGTGCCAGCAGTTTAGGTGGCAGGAGGTACACCGGGGAGCTGTTTTTT. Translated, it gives CASSLGGRRYTGELFF.

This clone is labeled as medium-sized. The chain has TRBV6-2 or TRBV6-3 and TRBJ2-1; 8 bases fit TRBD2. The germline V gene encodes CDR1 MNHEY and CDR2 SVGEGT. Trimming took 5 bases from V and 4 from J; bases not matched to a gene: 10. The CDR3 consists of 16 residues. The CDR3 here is CASSLNSGDIYNEQFF. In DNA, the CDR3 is TGTGCCAGCAGTCTCAATAGCGGGGATATATACAATGAGCAGTTCTTC.

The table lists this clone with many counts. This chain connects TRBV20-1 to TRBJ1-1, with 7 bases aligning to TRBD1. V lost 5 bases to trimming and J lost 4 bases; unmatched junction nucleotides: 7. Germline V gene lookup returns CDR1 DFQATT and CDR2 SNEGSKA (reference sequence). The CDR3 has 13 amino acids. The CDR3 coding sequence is TGCAGTGCTGGGCCCTCAGGGGGCACTGAAGCTTTCTTT. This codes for CSAGPSGGTEAFF.

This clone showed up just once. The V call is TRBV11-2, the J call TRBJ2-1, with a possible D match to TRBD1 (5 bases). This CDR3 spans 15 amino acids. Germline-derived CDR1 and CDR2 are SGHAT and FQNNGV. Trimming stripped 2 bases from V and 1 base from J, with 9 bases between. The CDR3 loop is CASSLTGNSYNEQFF. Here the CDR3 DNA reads TGTGCCAGCAGCTTAACAGGTAATTCCTACAATGAGCAGTTCTTC. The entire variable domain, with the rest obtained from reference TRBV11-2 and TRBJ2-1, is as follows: EAGVAQSPRYKIIEKRQSVAFWCNPISGHATLYWYQQILGQGPKLLIQFQNNGVVDDSQLPKDRFSAERLKGVDSTLKIQPAKLEDSAVYLCASSLTGNSYNEQFFGPGTRLTVL.

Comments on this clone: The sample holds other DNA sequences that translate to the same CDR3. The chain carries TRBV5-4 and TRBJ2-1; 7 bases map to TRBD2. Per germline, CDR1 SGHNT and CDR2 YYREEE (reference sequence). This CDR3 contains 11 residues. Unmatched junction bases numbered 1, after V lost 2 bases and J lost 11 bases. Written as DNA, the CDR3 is TGTGCCAGCAGCTTCGGGGGGAAGCAGTTCTTC. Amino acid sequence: CASSFGGKQFF.

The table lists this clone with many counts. The CDR3 sequence is CSARIQEDSSPLHF. In DNA form, the CDR3 reads TGCAGTGCTAGAATACAGGAAGATAGTTCACCCCTCCACTTT. The chain employs TRBV20-1 and TRBJ1-6; perhaps TRBD1 as D (5 bases). The CDR3 runs to 14 residues. The V gene lost 2 bases and the J gene lost 9 bases, with 14 bases spanning the gap. Germline V gene sequence: CDR1 DFQATT, CDR2 SNEGSKA (reference sequence).

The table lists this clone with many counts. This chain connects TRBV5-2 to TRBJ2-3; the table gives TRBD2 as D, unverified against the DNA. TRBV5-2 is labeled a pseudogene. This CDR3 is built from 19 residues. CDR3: CASNRGTSGRDEKRDTQYF. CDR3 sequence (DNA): TGTGCCAGCAACCGCGGGACTAGCGGGAGGGACGAAAAGAGGGATACGCAGTATTTT.

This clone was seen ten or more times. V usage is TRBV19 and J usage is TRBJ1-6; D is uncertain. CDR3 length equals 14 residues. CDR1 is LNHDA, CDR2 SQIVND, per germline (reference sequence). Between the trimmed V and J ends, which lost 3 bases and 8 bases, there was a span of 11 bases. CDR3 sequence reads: CASSMYPRDSPLHF. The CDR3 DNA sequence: TGTGCCAGTAGTATGTATCCTCGGGATTCACCCCTCCACTTT.

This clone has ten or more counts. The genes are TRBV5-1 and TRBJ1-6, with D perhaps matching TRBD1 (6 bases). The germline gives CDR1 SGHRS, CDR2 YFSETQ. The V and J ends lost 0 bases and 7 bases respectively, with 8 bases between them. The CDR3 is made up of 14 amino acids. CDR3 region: CASSLGDRNSPLHF. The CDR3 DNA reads TGCGCCAGCAGCTTGGGTGACAGGAATTCACCCCTCCACTTT. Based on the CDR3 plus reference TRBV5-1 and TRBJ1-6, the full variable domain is KAGVTQTPRYLIKTRGQQVTLSCSPISGHRSVSWYQQTPGQGLQFLFEYFSETQRNKGNFPGRFSGRQFSNSRSEMNVSTLELGDSALYLCASSLGDRNSPLHFGNGTRLTVT.

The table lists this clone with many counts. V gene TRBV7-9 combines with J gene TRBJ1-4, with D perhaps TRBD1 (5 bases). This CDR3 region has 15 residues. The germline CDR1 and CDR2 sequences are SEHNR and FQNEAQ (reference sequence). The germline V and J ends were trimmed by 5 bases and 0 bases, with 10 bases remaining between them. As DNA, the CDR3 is TGTGCCAGCAGCGCTCCGACAGCAACTAATGAAAAACTGTTTTTT. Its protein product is CASSAPTATNEKLFF. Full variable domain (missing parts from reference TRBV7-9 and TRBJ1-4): DTGVSQNPRHKITKRGQNVTFRCDPISEHNRLYWYRQTLGQGPEFLTYFQNEAQLEKSRLLSDRFSAERPKGSFSTLEIQRTEQGDSAMYLCASSAPTATNEKLFFGSGTQLSVL.

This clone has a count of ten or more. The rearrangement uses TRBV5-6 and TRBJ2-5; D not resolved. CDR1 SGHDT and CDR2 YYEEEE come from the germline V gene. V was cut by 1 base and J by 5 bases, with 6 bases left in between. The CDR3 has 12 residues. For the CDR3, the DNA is TGTGCCAGCAGCTTGAGGTCGGAGACCCAGTACTTC. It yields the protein CASSLRSETQYF.

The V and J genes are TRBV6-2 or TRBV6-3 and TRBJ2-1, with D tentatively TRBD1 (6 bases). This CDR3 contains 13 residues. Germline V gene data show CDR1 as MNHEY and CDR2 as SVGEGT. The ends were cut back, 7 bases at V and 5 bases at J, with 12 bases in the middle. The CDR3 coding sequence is TGTGCCAGCAACTTCCGGGACAACAATGAGCAGTTCTTC. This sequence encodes CASNFRDNNEQFF.

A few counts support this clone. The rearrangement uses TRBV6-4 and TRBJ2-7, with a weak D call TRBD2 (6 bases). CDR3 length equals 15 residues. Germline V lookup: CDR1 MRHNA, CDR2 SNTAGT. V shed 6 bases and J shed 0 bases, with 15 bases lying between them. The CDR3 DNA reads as TGTGCCAGCAGACCGACTAGAGGGACCTCCTACGAGCAGTACTTC. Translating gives CASRPTRGTSYEQYF.

This chain's CDR3 is CASSLLPRLAGEDGDYEQYF. The CDR3 DNA is TGTGCCAGCAGTTTACTACCAAGGCTAGCGGGAGAAGATGGTGACTACGAGCAGTACTTC. This rearrangement joins TRBV12-3 or TRBV12-4 to TRBJ2-7; TRBD2 aligns across 10 bases. This CDR3 comprises 20 residues. After removal of 2 bases from V and 3 bases from J, the junction contained 19 bases not matched to a gene.

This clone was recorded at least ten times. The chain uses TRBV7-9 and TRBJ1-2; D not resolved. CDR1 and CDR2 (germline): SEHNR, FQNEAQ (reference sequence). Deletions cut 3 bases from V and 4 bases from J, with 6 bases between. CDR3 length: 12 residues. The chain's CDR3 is CASSLEGYGYTF. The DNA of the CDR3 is TGTGCCAGCAGCTTGGAGGGCTATGGCTACACCTTC.

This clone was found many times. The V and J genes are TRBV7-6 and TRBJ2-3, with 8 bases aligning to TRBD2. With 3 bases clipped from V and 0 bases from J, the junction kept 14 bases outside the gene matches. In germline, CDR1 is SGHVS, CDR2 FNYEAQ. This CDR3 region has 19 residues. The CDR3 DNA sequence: TGTGCCAGCAGCTTGGTTTGGGCGGGGGGTCCCCCCAGCACAGATACGCAGTATTTT. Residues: CASSLVWAGGPPSTDTQYF.

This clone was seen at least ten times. CDR3 region: CASSWTGTSGSETQYF. The CDR3 DNA reads TGTGCCAGCAGTTGGACCGGGACTAGCGGGAGTGAGACCCAGTACTTC. J is TRBJ2-5 and V is TRBV27; 14 bases align to TRBD2. Germline loops: CDR1 MNHEY, CDR2 SMNVEV (reference sequence). There are 16 residues in the CDR3. The junction had 6 bases not matched to a gene; V was cut back by 4 bases and J by 5 bases.

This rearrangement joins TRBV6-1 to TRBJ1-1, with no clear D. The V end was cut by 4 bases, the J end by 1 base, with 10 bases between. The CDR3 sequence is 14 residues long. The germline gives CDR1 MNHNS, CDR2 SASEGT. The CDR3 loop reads CASSVVYENTEAFF. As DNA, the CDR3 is TGTGCCAGCAGTGTGGTTTACGAGAACACTGAAGCTTTCTTT.

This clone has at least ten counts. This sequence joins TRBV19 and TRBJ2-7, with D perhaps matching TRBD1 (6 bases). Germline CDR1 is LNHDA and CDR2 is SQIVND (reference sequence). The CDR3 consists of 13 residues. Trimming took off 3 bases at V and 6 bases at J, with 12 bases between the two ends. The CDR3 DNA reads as TGTGCCAGTAGTATCCTACAGGGCGGCGAGCAGTACTTC. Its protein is CASSILQGGEQYF.

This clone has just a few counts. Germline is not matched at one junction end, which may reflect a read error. For the CDR3, the DNA is TGTGCCAGCATTGAATCCGGTGACGTCTACGAGCAGTACTTC. Translation gives CASIESGDVYEQYF. This chain uses TRBV6-1 with TRBJ2-7; no reliable D call. There are 14 residues in the CDR3. Germline-derived CDR1 and CDR2 are MNHNS and SASEGT.

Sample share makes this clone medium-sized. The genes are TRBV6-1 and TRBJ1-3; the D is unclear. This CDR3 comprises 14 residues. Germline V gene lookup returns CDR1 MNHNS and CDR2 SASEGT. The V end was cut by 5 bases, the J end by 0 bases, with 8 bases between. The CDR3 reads CASSSTDSGNTIYF. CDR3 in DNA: TGTGCCAGCAGTTCAACGGACTCTGGAAACACCATATATTTT.

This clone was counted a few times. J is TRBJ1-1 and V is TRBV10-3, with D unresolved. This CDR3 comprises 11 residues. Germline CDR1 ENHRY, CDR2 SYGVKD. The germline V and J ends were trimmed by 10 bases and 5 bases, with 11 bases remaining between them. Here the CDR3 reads CATREDTEAFF. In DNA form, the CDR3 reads TGTGCCACGCGCGAGGATACTGAAGCTTTCTTT.

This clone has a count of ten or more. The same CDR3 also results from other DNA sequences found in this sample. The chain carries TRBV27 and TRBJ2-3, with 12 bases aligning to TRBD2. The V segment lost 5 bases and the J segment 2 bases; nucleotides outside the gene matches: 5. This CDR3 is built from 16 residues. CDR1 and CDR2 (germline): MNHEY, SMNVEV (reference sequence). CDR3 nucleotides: TGTGCCAGCAGTCCGGGACTAGCGGGCCTCACAGATACGCAGTATTTT. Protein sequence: CASSPGLAGLTDTQYF.

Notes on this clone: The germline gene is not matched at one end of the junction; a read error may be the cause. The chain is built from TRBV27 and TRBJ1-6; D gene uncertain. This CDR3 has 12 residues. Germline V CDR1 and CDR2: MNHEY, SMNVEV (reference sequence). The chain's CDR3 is CASRLSVSPLHF. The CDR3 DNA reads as TGTGCCAGCAGATTATCAGTCTCACCCCTCCACTTT.

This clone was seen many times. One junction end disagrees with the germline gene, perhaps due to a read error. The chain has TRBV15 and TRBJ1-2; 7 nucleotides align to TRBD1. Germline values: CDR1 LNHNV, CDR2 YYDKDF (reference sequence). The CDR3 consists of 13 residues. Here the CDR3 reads CATSRGLGDSRGF. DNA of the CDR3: TGTGCCACCAGCAGAGGTCTAGGGGACAGTAGGGGTTTC.